This T cell receptor beta chain was sequenced during a study of blood T cell repertoires in COVID-19 (TCRdb year 2020). Study-wide context: Collaborator samples came from the United States, Italy and Spain and covered acute and convalescent phases of COVID-19. The prospective study material was composed of cDNA or gDNA derived from T cells, B-cell-depleted T cells, or PBMCs. Sample metadata almost always included a de-identified subject ID, COVID-19 status, age in years and sex. Where HLA class I and class II types were available, the types were taken from metadata supplied by the sample provider, not from assay-based typing. Samples were obtained from the ongoing ImmuneRACE study (first 160 participants) and from roughly 1,300 subjects provided by 6 global collaborators. The dataset comprised deeply sampled blood TCRbeta repertoires from subjects exposed to, actively infected with, or recovered from COVID-19. The repertoires were released in a freely available public database intended as a resource for research on the immune response to SARS-CoV-2. General conclusions and limits of the study: The quantity of clinical and demographic metadata differed by source and by participant and was supplied without curation.

TCRbeta CDR3 regions were amplified from genomic DNA using the immunoSEQ Assay, a bias-controlled multiplex PCR. As for the original processing: The number of nucleated cells in each sample was estimated by amplification of reference gene primers within the assay. To quantify the absolute abundance of each unique TCRbeta CDR3 rearrangement, sequence reads were collapsed and filtered. For each sample, productive Simpson clonality was calculated as the square root of Simpson's diversity index across productive rearrangements. TCRdb took this table from immuneACCESS and kept in-frame rearrangements with V and J called. Such tables lack part of the clones; where checked against another copy, unresolved V genes explain under half of the gap, and the rest is unexplained. V, J and clone size derive from that table, while D and trimming were established from the DNA sequence. The sample data list hundreds of thousands of clones, and about 89% of these were observed just once. Less than 7.5% of the sample goes to the ten largest clones.

With regard to this clone: It has no known antigen specificity. No base quality information exists; no much larger clone differs at one position.

Samples from volunteer blood donors who had recovered from COVID-19 were contributed by a second Seattle source. Whole blood was collected in K2EDTA tubes by collaborating institutions according to the institutions' own protocols. For TCRbeta analysis, collaborators shipped samples as frozen whole blood, isolated PBMCs, or DNA extracted from either of those sample types. The germline V gene specifies SGHRS as CDR1 and YFSETQ as CDR2. From cysteine to phenylalanine, the CDR3 is 15 amino acids long. Only the CDR3 portion is preserved as DNA: 45 bases, with reading frame beginning at the first base. For this chain, trimming is 4 bases at the V end and 7 bases at the J end, and the number of junction bases without a gene match is 7.

The TCR sequence derives from a man in his sixties who had recovered from COVID-19. Sequences were obtained from peripheral blood. The rearrangement joined TRBV5-1 to TRBJ2-3; TRBD2 aligns with 12 central bases. CDR3 protein: CASSLLAGGQNTQYF. The DNA sequence reads TGCGCCAGCAGCCTTCTAGCGGGAGGGCAAAATACGCAGTATTTT.